The rows below give T cell receptor beta chains drawn from one sample of a study of low-dose radiotherapy and immunotherapy resistance in tumors. TCRdb used MiXCR to reprocess the reads, holding one entry per CDR3 protein. This table has around 64,000 distinct CDR3 sequences, around 27% appearing once. The source was PBMCs, collected before treatment. These receptors all come from a male donor with rectosigmoid adenocarcinoma. Each CDR3 is given with its conserved first and last residue. Each record gives: clone size, D gene, V gene, J gene, CDR3 DNA, CDR3 protein. A D gene is named only where the DNA matches it firmly. Where a row states a size, it is once, few, many or the class of an expanded clone; other rows omit it.

clone_size: NA
d_call: NA
v_call: TRBV7-2
j_call: TRBJ2-3
cdr3_nt: TGTGCCAGCAGCTTTCGGGTATCGGGCCCCACATATACGCAGTATTTT
cdr3_aa: CASSFRVSGPTYTQYF

clone_size: many
d_call: NA
v_call: TRBV5-1
j_call: TRBJ2-7
cdr3_nt: TGCGCCAGCAGCTTCTGGCGGGACTACGAGCAGTACTTC
cdr3_aa: CASSFWRDYEQYF

clone_size: NA
d_call: TRBD1
v_call: TRBV20-1
j_call: TRBJ2-2
cdr3_nt: TGCAGTGCTAGTAGAAGACAGGGGAGGACCGGGGAGCTGTTTTTT
cdr3_aa: CSASRRQGRTGELFF

clone_size: many
d_call: NA
v_call: TRBV14
j_call: TRBJ1-1
cdr3_nt: TGTGCCAGCAGCCAAGTCGCGGTCATGAACACTGAAGCTTTCTTT
cdr3_aa: CASSQVAVMNTEAFF

clone_size: few
d_call: NA
v_call: TRBV7-6
j_call: TRBJ2-5
cdr3_nt: TGTGCCAGCAGCTCGTGGACAGTCCGGACTGGAGAGACCCAGTACTTC
cdr3_aa: CASSSWTVRTGETQYF

clone_size: many
d_call: NA
v_call: TRBV12-3/TRBV12-4
j_call: TRBJ2-2
cdr3_nt: TGTGCCAGCAGTTGGGGACCTCAAACCGGGGAGCTGTTTTTT
cdr3_aa: CASSWGPQTGELFF

clone_size: NA
d_call: TRBD2
v_call: TRBV29-1
j_call: TRBJ2-7
cdr3_nt: TGCAGCGTTGAAGAAACTAGCGGGAACCACGAGCAGTACTTC
cdr3_aa: CSVEETSGNHEQYF

clone_size: NA
d_call: NA
v_call: TRBV20-1
j_call: TRBJ2-7
cdr3_nt: TGCAGTGCCAAAGACGGTTACGAGCAGTACTTC
cdr3_aa: CSAKDGYEQYF

clone_size: many
d_call: TRBD1
v_call: TRBV28
j_call: TRBJ1-5
cdr3_nt: TGTGCCAGCAGAACGCCCTGGACAGGGACCCGCAATCAGCCCCAGCATTTT
cdr3_aa: CASRTPWTGTRNQPQHF

clone_size: NA
d_call: TRBD2
v_call: TRBV5-1
j_call: TRBJ2-1
cdr3_nt: TGCGCCAGCAGCATAACTAGCGGGATAAACAATGAGCAGTTCTTC
cdr3_aa: CASSITSGINNEQFF

clone_size: many
d_call: TRBD1
v_call: TRBV6-2/TRBV6-3
j_call: TRBJ1-5
cdr3_nt: TGTGCCAGCAGGACCGACAGGGGGCCGGTCGGCAATCAGCCCCAGCATTTT
cdr3_aa: CASRTDRGPVGNQPQHF

clone_size: NA
d_call: NA
v_call: TRBV19
j_call: TRBJ2-3
cdr3_nt: TGTGCCAGTAGTCGCAGGGACGATACGCAGTATTTT
cdr3_aa: CASSRRDDTQYF

clone_size: NA
d_call: NA
v_call: TRBV5-6
j_call: TRBJ1-1
cdr3_nt: TGTGCCAGCAGCCGCGGGGGCCGGGCCTCGATGAACACTGAAGCTTTCTTT
cdr3_aa: CASSRGGRASMNTEAFF

clone_size: once
d_call: NA
v_call: TRBV5-6
j_call: TRBJ2-3
cdr3_nt: TGTGCCAGCCGGTATGCCAGCGGACCCGGTAGGGGAGATACGCAGTATTTT
cdr3_aa: CASRYASGPGRGDTQYF

clone_size: many
d_call: NA
v_call: TRBV12-3/TRBV12-4
j_call: TRBJ2-4
cdr3_nt: TGTGCCAGCAGTTTCGAGGTTGACAAAAACATTCAGTACTTC
cdr3_aa: CASSFEVDKNIQYF

clone_size: NA
d_call: NA
v_call: TRBV28
j_call: TRBJ1-5
cdr3_nt: TGTGCCAGCAGTCCCCGGGCCCAGCCCCAGCATTTT
cdr3_aa: CASSPRAQPQHF